The clone carrying this TCR beta chain is a singleton in its sample. Its target is unknown. The sorted conventional CD4 T cells were gated as CD4+CD127+. The record originates from a study of B cell selection in AIRE deficiency. Broader study findings: Approximately 31% of healthy-shared Treg sequences were found among patient Tconv cells.

The assay was immunoSEQ multiplex PCR, and TCRdb's table has in-frame clones only and misses some. The sample yields 20,000 to 25,000 clones, 97% seen once. Germline V gives CDR1 MNHNS, CDR2 SASEGT. V lost 7 bases and J 0 bases, leaving 7 bases between the germline ends. The CDR3 runs to 13 residues. Sequencing was done on a sample of conventional CD4+ T cells sorted from PBMCs. The clonotype originates from a human donor with AIRE deficiency. This chain links TRBV6-1 with TRBJ1-5; the D is unclear. The CDR3 DNA reads as TGTGCCAGCAAGCCACCTAGCAATCAGCCCCAGCATTTT. It is translated as CASKPPSNQPQHF.